The 20 T cell receptor beta chains reported below all come from one sample, sequenced in a study of blood T cell repertoires in COVID-19. Sequencing used immunoSEQ multiplex PCR; TCRdb keeps in-frame clones, though not all of them. The sample yields about 100,000 clones, about 90% seen once. Sample: peripheral blood. These receptors originate from a man older than 75 with acute or convalescent COVID-19.

The V gene is TRBV9, the J gene TRBJ1-1, with 8 bases lining up with TRBD1. The CDR3 extends over 14 amino acids. Germline trimming cut 4 bases from V and 6 bases from J; bases unmatched to any gene: 8. The germline gives CDR1 SGDLS, CDR2 YYNGEE. Written as DNA, the CDR3 is TGTGCCAGCAGCCCGATAAAGACAGGGGCTGAAGCTTTCTTT. Amino acids: CASSPIKTGAEAFF.

The count of this clone is one. The gene calls are TRBV28 and TRBJ1-6, with D uncertain. Germline lookup yields CDR1 MDHEN and CDR2 SYDVKM. Trimming stripped 2 bases from V and 10 bases from J, with 6 bases between. The CDR3 has 12 residues. CDR3 region: CASSLPGSPLHF. CDR3 DNA: TGTGCCAGCAGTTTACCGGGATCACCCCTCCACTTT.

The chain joins TRBV10-3 to TRBJ2-2; TRBD1 might be the D (6 bases). CDR3 length equals 15 residues. CDR1 is ENHRY and CDR2 is SYGVKD in the germline V gene. Trimming removed 6 bases from V and 5 bases from J, with 16 bases in between. The DNA for the CDR3 is TGTGCCATCAGCGCACAGGGAGATGGTACCGGGGAGCTGTTTTTT. It codes for CAISAQGDGTGELFF.

This clone showed up just once. The CDR3 DNA sequence: TGTGCCAGTACCCCGCCAGGGGGCCGCAATCAGCCCCAGCATTTT. It specifies CASTPPGGRNQPQHF. The chain links TRBV19 to TRBJ1-5; 8 bases agree with TRBD1. J gave up 2 bases and V 7 bases, and 7 bases lay outside the gene matches. Germline CDR1 LNHDA, CDR2 SQIVND (reference sequence). The CDR3 length is 15 residues.

The chain uses TRBV7-2 and TRBJ1-2, with 7 bases matching TRBD1. The CDR3 sequence is 13 residues long. V trimming: 4 bases; J trimming: 2 bases; junction bases outside the gene matches: 1. Germline CDR1 reads SGHTA; CDR2 reads FQGNSA. The CDR3 DNA is TGTGCCAGCAGCTCGGGACAGAACTATGGCTACACCTTC. This encodes CASSSGQNYGYTF.

This chain uses TRBV6-1 with TRBJ1-4, with a weak D call TRBD1 (6 bases). In germline, CDR1 is MNHNS, CDR2 SASEGT. V was pared by 2 bases and J by 3 bases, with 10 bases between. This CDR3 region has 15 residues. The CDR3 is CASSETGMPNEKLFF. In DNA form, the CDR3 reads TGTGCCAGCAGTGAAACAGGGATGCCTAATGAAAAACTGTTTTTT.

The chain joins TRBV7-8 to TRBJ1-3; D possibly corresponds to TRBD1 (6 bases). The ends were cut back, 1 base at V and 0 bases at J, with 13 bases in the middle. The germline V gene has CDR1 SGHVS and CDR2 FQNEAQ. The CDR3 totals 17 residues. The DNA for the CDR3 is TGTGCCAGCAGCTTAGGTAGAGGACAGCTCTCTGGAAACACCATATATTTT. It yields the protein CASSLGRGQLSGNTIYF. Looking up the rest from reference TRBV7-8 and TRBJ1-3 gives the full variable domain: GAGVSQSPRYKVAKRGQDVALRCDPISGHVSLFWYQQALGQGPEFLTYFQNEAQLDKSGLPSDRFFAERPEGSVSTLKIQRTQQEDSAVYLCASSLGRGQLSGNTIYFGEGSWLTVV.

This chain joins TRBV3-1 (or the pseudogene TRBV3-2) and TRBJ2-3, with 10 bases fitting TRBD2. The length of the CDR3 is 14 residues. The V gene end was trimmed by 8 bases and the J gene end by 6 bases; junction bases not matched to a gene: 8. CDR1 is LGHDT and CDR2 is YNNKEL in the germline V gene (reference sequence). The CDR3 is CASSHQRGGDTQYF. For the CDR3, the DNA is TGTGCCAGCTCGCACCAGCGGGGGGGCGATACGCAGTATTTT.

This chain links TRBV11-2 with TRBJ2-1; the match to TRBD2 covers 12 bases. Trimming at V came to 4 bases and at J to 1 base, leaving 2 bases not matched to a gene. The length of the CDR3 is 16 residues. Germline CDR1 is SGHAT and CDR2 is FQNNGV. This CDR3 is CASSSLAGGSYNEQFF. The CDR3 bases are TGTGCCAGCAGCTCCCTAGCGGGAGGGTCCTACAATGAGCAGTTCTTC.

The chain is built from TRBV13 and TRBJ2-7; D might be TRBD1 (5 bases). Trimming took 1 base from V and 3 from J, leaving 13 bases between them. CDR1 and CDR2 (germline): PRHDT, FYEKMQ (reference sequence). This CDR3 comprises 15 residues. CDR3 protein: CASSLEGRADYEQYF. DNA for the CDR3: TGTGCCAGCAGCTTAGAAGGCAGGGCGGACTACGAGCAGTACTTC.

CDR3 in amino acids: CSYDVAAIYNEQFF. CDR3 sequence (DNA): TGCAGCTATGATGTAGCGGCAATATACAATGAGCAGTTCTTC. The chain recombines TRBV29-1 with TRBJ2-1, with D perhaps TRBD2 (6 bases). Trimming stripped 8 bases from V and 4 bases from J, with 18 bases between. Per germline, CDR1 SQVTM and CDR2 ANQGSEA. The CDR3 length is 14 residues.

This sequence joins TRBV6-2 or TRBV6-3 and TRBJ1-5; D remains ambiguous. Germline loops: CDR1 MNHEY, CDR2 SVGEGT. V was pared by 6 bases and J by 7 bases, with 10 bases between. The CDR3 contains 12 residues. The CDR3 region is CASSPLLQPQHF. The CDR3 DNA is TGTGCCAGCAGCCCTCTTTTACAGCCCCAGCATTTT.

The gene calls are TRBV15 and TRBJ1-2, with D possibly matching TRBD1 (5 bases). This CDR3 comprises 12 residues. The ends were cut back, 8 bases at V and 1 base at J, with 8 bases in the middle. The germline gives CDR1 LNHNV, CDR2 YYDKDF (reference sequence). The CDR3 DNA sequence: TGTGCCACCGGGACTGATAACTATGGCTACACCTTC. Translating gives CATGTDNYGYTF. The full variable domain, with the rest looked up from reference TRBV15 and TRBJ1-2, is DAMVIQNPRYQVTQFGKPVTLSCSQTLNHNVMYWYQQKSSQAPKLLFHYYDKDFNNEADTPDNFQSRRPNTSFCFLDIRSPGLGDTAMYLCATGTDNYGYTFGSGTRLTVV.

The chain is built from TRBV19 and TRBJ2-7; D perhaps matches TRBD1 (5 bases). Germline V gene sequence: CDR1 LNHDA, CDR2 SQIVND (reference sequence). Trimming stripped 5 bases from V and 3 bases from J, with 14 bases between. The CDR3 runs 14 residues. As DNA, the CDR3 is TGTGCCAGTAGTCCCGCAGGGTGGGTCTACGAGCAGTACTTC. It is translated as CASSPAGWVYEQYF. Based on the CDR3 plus reference TRBV19 and TRBJ2-7, the full variable domain is DGGITQSPKYLFRKEGQNVTLSCEQNLNHDAMYWYRQDPGQGLRLIYYSQIVNDFQKGDIAEGYSVSREKKESFPLTVTSAQKNPTAFYLCASSPAGWVYEQYFGPGTRLTVT.

The rearrangement links TRBV28 to TRBJ1-2; 9 nucleotides align to TRBD1. Trimming cost V 4 bases and J 3 bases; bases outside gene matches: 18. Germline CDR1 reads MDHEN; CDR2 reads SYDVKM. CDR3 length: 19 amino acids. CDR3 sequence: CASSSTDRGPLLGDYGYTF. In nucleotides, the CDR3 is TGTGCCAGCAGTTCAACGGACAGGGGCCCTTTATTAGGGGACTATGGCTACACCTTC.

This chain connects TRBV18 to TRBJ2-1; TRBD1 aligns across 7 bases. The CDR3 is made up of 13 amino acids. Germline V gene data show CDR1 as KGHSH and CDR2 as LQKENI. V shed 3 bases, J shed 6 bases, and the junction held 2 bases outside the gene matches. DNA for the CDR3: TGTGCCAGCTCACCGGGGACAGTCAATGAGCAGTTCTTC. Its translation is CASSPGTVNEQFF.

The rearrangement uses TRBV18 and TRBJ1-4; TRBD1 aligns across 10 bases. The germline gives CDR1 KGHSH, CDR2 LQKENI. The CDR3 spans 14 residues. V shed 4 bases and J 7 bases; nucleotides not matched to a gene: 3. CDR3 DNA sequence: TGTGCCAGCTCACAGACAGGGGGCCGTGAAAAACTGTTTTTT. This encodes CASSQTGGREKLFF. The full variable domain, completed using reference TRBV18 and TRBJ1-4, is NAGVMQNPRHLVRRRGQEARLRCSPMKGHSHVYWYRQLPEEGLKFMVYLQKENIIDESGMPKERFSAEFPKEGPSILRIQQVVRGDSAAYFCASSQTGGREKLFFGSGTQLSVL.

This clone came up once. The rearrangement links TRBV7-6 to TRBJ2-1; weak D call: TRBD1 (6 bases). V was shortened by 5 bases and J by 5 bases, with 13 bases between the two germline ends. Germline lookup yields CDR1 SGHVS and CDR2 FNYEAQ. This CDR3 has 14 amino acids. CDR3 bases: TGTGCCAGCAGCCCGACAGGCCCCAACAATGAGCAGTTCTTC. Amino acids: CASSPTGPNNEQFF.

The chain combines TRBV4-1 with TRBJ1-1, with D hard to call. Germline values: CDR1 MGHRA, CDR2 YSYEKL. The CDR3 runs 14 residues. V lost 0 bases and J lost 3, with 8 bases in between. This chain's CDR3 is CASSQEVSYTEAFF. The CDR3 region has the DNA TGCGCCAGCAGCCAAGAAGTAAGCTACACTGAAGCTTTCTTT.

The genes are TRBV25-1 and TRBJ2-2; maybe TRBD1 (6 bases). The germline V gene encodes CDR1 MGHDK and CDR2 SYGVNS. The CDR3 covers 15 residues. Trimming shortened V by 4 bases and J by 1 base, and 10 bases separated the two germline ends. CDR3: CASSGRTVNTGELFF. CDR3 DNA sequence: TGTGCCAGCAGTGGCCGGACAGTGAACACCGGGGAGCTGTTTTTT. Looking up the rest from reference TRBV25-1 and TRBJ2-2 gives the full variable domain: EADIYQTPRYLVIGTGKKITLECSQTMGHDKMYWYQQDPGMELHLIHYSYGVNSTEKGDLSSESTVSRIRTEHFPLTLESARPSHTSQYLCASSGRTVNTGELFFGEGSRLTVL.